This TCR beta chain was identified in a study of patients and donors after allogeneic stem cell transplantation (dated by TCRdb to 2020 to 2021). Libraries came from RT-PCR. The reads were generated on a NextSeq 550. The raw public data were reprocessed by TCRdb itself: fastp quality trimming at Q25, MiXCR clonotype calling, in-frame beta chains only. Merged by CDR3 protein, the rows form single entries marked with the most common genes and DNA. For this sample the table gives about 960,000 distinct CDR3 sequences, of which approximately 18% were detected only once. Around 6% of the sample comes from the top ten. Via the germline V gene, CDR1 is ENHRY and CDR2 SYGVKD. The V end loses 4 bases and the J end loses 6 bases, and a stretch of 13 bases separates them. The CDR3 goes from the cysteine to the phenylalanine over 13 residues. The sequence is cut down to CDR3 DNA, 39 bases in frame from base 1.

At least ten counts were recorded for this clonotype. Its antigen specificity is not known. Per-base quality was not reported, and no clone a single base away is much larger than it. The V and J segments used are TRBV10-3 and TRBJ2-7; the D gene cannot be resolved beyond TRBD1 or TRBD2, each matching 5 bases. Material: blood, either unsorted or a sorted T cell fraction (not recorded which). The source of this sequence is a human donor who was either an allogeneic HSCT recipient or a stem cell or donor lymphocyte infusion donor (not recorded which). It is not recorded whose cells these are; they may come from a transplant donor. The sequence in DNA is TGTGCCATCAGTGGAGAGGGGCTACGCGAGCAGTACTTC. It codes for CAISGEGLREQYF.